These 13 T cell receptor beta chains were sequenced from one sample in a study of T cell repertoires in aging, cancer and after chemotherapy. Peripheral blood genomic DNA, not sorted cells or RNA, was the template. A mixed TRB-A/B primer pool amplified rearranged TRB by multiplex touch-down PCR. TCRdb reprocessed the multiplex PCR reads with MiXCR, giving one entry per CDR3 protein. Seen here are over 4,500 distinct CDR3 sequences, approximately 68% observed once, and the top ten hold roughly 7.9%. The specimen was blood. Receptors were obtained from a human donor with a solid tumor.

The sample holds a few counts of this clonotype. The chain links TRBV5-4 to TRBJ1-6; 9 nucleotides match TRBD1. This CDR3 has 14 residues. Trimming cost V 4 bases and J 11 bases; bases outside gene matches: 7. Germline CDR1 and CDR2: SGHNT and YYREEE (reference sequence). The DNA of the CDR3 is TGTGCCAGCAGCGCAACAGGGGGCGCGACACCCCTCCACTTT. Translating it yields CASSATGGATPLHF.

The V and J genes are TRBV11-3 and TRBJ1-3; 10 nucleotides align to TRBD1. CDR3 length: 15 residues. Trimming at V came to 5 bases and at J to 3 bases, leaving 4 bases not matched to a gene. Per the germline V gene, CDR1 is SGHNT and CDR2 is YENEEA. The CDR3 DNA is TGTGCCAGCAGCCGACAGGGGGCAGGTGGAAACACCATATATTTT. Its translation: CASSRQGAGGNTIYF.

Here the CDR3 reads CASSIIGGAQHF. Written as DNA, the CDR3 is TGTGCCAGTAGTATTATTGGTGGTGCCCAGCATTTT. This chain uses TRBV19 with TRBJ1-5; D remains ambiguous. Trimming stripped 3 bases from V and 11 bases from J, with 11 bases between. CDR3 size: 12 residues. Looked up from germline, CDR1 is LNHDA and CDR2 is SQIVND (reference sequence).

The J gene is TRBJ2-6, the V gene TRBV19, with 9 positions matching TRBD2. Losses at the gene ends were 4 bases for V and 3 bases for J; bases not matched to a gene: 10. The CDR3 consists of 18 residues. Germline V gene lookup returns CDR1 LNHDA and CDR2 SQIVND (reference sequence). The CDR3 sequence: CASSRPIAGVNGANVLTF. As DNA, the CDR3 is TGTGCCAGTAGTAGGCCGATAGCGGGAGTAAATGGGGCCAACGTCCTGACTTTC. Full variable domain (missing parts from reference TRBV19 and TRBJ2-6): DGGITQSPKYLFRKEGQNVTLSCEQNLNHDAMYWYRQDPGQGLRLIYYSQIVNDFQKGDIAEGYSVSREKKESFPLTVTSAQKNPTAFYLCASSRPIAGVNGANVLTFGAGSRLTVL.

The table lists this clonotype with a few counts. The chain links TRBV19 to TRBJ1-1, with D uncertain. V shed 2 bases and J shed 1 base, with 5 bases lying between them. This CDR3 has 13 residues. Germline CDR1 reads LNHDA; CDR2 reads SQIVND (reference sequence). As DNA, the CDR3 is TGTGCCAGTAGTATAACCAGGAACACTGAAGCTTTCTTT. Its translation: CASSITRNTEAFF.

The CDR3 DNA reads as TGCAGTGCTAGAGATTTTGGACAGGGGACCCTACCCCTCCACTTT. This codes for CSARDFGQGTLPLHF. V usage is TRBV20-1 and J usage is TRBJ1-6; 9 nucleotides line up with TRBD1. Germline loops: CDR1 DFQATT, CDR2 SNEGSKA (reference sequence). V dropped 0 bases and J dropped 12; count of bases not matched to a gene: 9. The CDR3 has 15 amino acids.

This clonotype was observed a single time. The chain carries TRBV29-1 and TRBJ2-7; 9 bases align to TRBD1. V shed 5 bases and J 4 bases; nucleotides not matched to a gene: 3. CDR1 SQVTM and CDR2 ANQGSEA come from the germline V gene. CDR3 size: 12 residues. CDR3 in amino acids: CSVPGTGYEQYF. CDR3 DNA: TGCAGCGTTCCCGGGACAGGGTACGAGCAGTACTTC.

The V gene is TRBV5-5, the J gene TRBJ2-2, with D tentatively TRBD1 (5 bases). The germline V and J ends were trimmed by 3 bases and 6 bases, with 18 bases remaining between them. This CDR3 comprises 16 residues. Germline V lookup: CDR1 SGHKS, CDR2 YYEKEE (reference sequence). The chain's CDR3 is CASSSDNRLSAGELFF. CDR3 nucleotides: TGTGCCAGCAGCTCGGACAATCGTCTCTCCGCCGGGGAGCTGTTTTTT.

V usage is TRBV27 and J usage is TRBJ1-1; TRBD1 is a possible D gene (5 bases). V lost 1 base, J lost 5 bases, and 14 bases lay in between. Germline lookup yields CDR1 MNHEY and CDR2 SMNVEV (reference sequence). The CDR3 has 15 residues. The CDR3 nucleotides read TGTGCCAGCAGTTTATATTTATCGGGGGGTACTGAAGCTTTCTTT. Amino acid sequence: CASSLYLSGGTEAFF.

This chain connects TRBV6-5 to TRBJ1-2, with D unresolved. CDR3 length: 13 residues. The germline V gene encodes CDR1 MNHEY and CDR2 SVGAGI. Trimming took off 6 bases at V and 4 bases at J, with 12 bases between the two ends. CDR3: CASSPERTYGYTF. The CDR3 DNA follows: TGTGCCAGCAGCCCCGAACGAACCTATGGCTACACCTTC.

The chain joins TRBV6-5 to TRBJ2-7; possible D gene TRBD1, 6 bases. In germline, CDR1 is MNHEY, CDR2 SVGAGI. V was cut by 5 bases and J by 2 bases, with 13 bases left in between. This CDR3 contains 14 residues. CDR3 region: CASSPTDSAYEQYF. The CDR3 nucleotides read TGTGCCAGCAGTCCCACGGACAGTGCCTACGAGCAGTACTTC.

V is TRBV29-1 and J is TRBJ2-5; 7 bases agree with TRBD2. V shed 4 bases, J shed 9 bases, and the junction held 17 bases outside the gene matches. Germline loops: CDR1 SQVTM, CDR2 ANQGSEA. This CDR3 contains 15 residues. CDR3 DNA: TGCAGCGTTGGGGGGGGAGCAGACCGATTGGAAGCCCAGTACTTC. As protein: CSVGGGADRLEAQYF.

In DNA, the CDR3 is TGTGCCAGCAGCCCCCCGGGAGGTCAGCCCCAGCATTTT. Translated: CASSPPGGQPQHF. V is TRBV7-9 and J is TRBJ1-5; D call uncertain. There are 13 residues in the CDR3. Trimming took off 5 bases at V and 6 bases at J, with 11 bases between the two ends. Per the germline V gene, CDR1 is SEHNR and CDR2 is FQNEAQ (reference sequence).